The T cell receptor (beta chain) under discussion was sequenced for a study of blood T cell repertoires in COVID-19 (dated by TCRdb to about 2020). The study in broad terms: Collaborator samples came from the United States, Italy and Spain and covered acute and convalescent phases of COVID-19. Nearly every sample came with metadata listing a de-identified subject ID, COVID-19 status, age in years and sex. The dataset comprised deeply sampled blood TCRbeta repertoires from subjects exposed to, actively infected with, or recovered from COVID-19. Samples were obtained from the ongoing ImmuneRACE study (first 160 participants) and from over 1,000 subjects provided by 6 global collaborators. The prospective study material was composed of cDNA or gDNA derived from T cells, B-cell-depleted T cells, or PBMCs. HLA class I and class II types, where available, came from metadata supplied by the sample provider rather than from assay-based typing. The repertoires were released in a freely available public database intended as a resource for research on the immune response to SARS-CoV-2.

TCRbeta CDR3 regions were amplified from genomic DNA using the immunoSEQ Assay, a bias-controlled multiplex PCR. On the authors' methods: The number of nucleated cells in each sample was estimated from the amplification of reference gene primers within the assay. To quantify the absolute abundance of each unique TCRbeta CDR3 rearrangement, sequence reads were collapsed and filtered. Productive Simpson clonality was computed per sample as the square root of Simpson's diversity index over productive rearrangements. Sourced from immuneACCESS, this table was stored by TCRdb with only in-frame sequences that have V and J called. A share of the clones is absent; for the studies checked, an unresolved V gene accounts for under half, and the remainder has no known explanation. That table is the source of V, J and clone size, and D and trimming were worked out from the DNA. This sample lists approximately 210,000 clones; 82% were detected once. The top ten clonotypes cover under 3.5% of the sample.

In the prospective study, participants were about 18 to 95 years old, resided in 20 to 30 geographic areas of the United States, and were enrolled through a virtual design. In the prospective study, cohorts were assigned on the basis of participant-reported clinical history obtained from a screening survey and a study questionnaire. For ImmuneRACE Cohort 3, a participant was defined as recovered based on two consecutive negative NP/OP PCR tests, clearance by a healthcare professional, or resolution of symptoms. In the prospective study, whole blood, serum and a nasopharyngeal or oropharyngeal swab were collected from each participant by mobile phlebotomists. Prospective study participants could optionally give additional blood draws and questionnaires over an approximately 2-month period. Before DNA extraction, blood samples from the prospective study were shipped at room temperature or frozen.

For this clone: Its target antigen remains unknown. No per-base quality is available; no much larger clone lies one base away.

At the junction V is shortened by 1 base and J by 0 bases, with 10 bases in between. The CDR3 runs 17 amino acids, cysteine and phenylalanine included. The CDR3 DNA has 51 bases and is translated from base 1. The germline V gene provides CDR1 SGHTA and CDR2 FQGNSA. Study-wide findings and limitations: Clinical and demographic metadata were provided uncurated, with the amount varying by source and participant.

The chain is encoded by TRBV7-2 joined to TRBJ1-6; the D gene is not confidently resolved. The sequence was obtained from a woman aged 60-70 years who had recovered from COVID-19. The sequenced sample consisted of PBMCs or T cells enriched from blood (not recorded which). CDR3 loop: CASSLESLSSYNSPLHF. The DNA sequence is as follows: TGTGCCAGCAGCTTAGAGTCTCTTAGCTCCTATAATTCACCCCTCCACTTT. Extended through the reference TRBV7-2 and TRBJ1-6 proteins, this CDR3 yields the full variable domain: GAGVSQSPSNKVTEKGKDVELRCDPISGHTALYWYRQSLGQGLEFLIYFQGNSAPDKSGLPSDRFSAERTGGSVSTLTIQRTQQEDSAVYLCASSLESLSSYNSPLHFGNGTRLTVT.